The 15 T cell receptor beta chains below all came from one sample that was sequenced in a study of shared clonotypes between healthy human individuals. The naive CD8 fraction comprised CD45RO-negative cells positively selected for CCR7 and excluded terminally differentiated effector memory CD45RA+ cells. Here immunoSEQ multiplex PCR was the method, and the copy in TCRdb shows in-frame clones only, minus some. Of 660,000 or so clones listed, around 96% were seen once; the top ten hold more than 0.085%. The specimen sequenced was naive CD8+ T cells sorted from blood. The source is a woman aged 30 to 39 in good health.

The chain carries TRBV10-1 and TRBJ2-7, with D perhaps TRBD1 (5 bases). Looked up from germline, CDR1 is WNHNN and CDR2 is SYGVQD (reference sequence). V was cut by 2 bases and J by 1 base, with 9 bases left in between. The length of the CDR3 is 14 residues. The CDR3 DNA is TGCGCCAGCAGTGAGAATTCAGGGTCCTACGAGCAGTACTTC. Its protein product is CASSENSGSYEQYF.

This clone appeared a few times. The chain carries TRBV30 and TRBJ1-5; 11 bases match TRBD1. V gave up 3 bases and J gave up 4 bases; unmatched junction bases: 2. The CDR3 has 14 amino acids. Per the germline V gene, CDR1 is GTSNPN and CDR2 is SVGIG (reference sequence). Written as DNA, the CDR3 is TGTGCCTGGAGGGACAGGGGGCTGAATCAGCCCCAGCATTTT. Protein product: CAWRDRGLNQPQHF. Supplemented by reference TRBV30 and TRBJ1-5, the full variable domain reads SQTIHQWPATLVQPVGSPLSLECTVEGTSNPNLYWYRQAAGRGLQLLFYSVGIGQISSEVPQNLSASRPQDRQFILSSKKLLLSDSGFYLCAWRDRGLNQPQHFGDGTRLSIL.

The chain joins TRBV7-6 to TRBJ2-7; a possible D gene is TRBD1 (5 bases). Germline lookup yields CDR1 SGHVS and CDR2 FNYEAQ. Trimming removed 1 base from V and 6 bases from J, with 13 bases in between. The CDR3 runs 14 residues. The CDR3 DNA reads TGTGCCAGCAGCTTAGGGGGTCAGGGCTTCGAGCAGTACTTC. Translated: CASSLGGQGFEQYF. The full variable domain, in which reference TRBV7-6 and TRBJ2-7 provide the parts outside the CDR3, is GAGVSQSPRYKVTKRGQDVALRCDPISGHVSLYWYRQALGQGPEFLTYFNYEAQQDKSGLPNDRFSAERPEGSISTLTIQRTEQRDSAMYRCASSLGGQGFEQYFGPGTRLTVT.

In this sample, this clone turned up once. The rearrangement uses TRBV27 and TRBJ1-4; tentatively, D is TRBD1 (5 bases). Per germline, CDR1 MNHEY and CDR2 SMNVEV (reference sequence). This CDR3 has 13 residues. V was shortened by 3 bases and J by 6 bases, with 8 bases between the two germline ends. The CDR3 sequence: CASSFNRHEKLFF. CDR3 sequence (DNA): TGTGCCAGCAGTTTTAACAGGCATGAAAAACTGTTTTTT.

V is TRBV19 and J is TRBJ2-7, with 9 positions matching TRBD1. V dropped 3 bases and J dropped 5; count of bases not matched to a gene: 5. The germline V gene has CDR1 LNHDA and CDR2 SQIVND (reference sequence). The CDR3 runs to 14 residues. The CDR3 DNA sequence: TGTGCCAGTAGTATTACAGGGGGCATAAACGAGCAGTACTTC. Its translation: CASSITGGINEQYF. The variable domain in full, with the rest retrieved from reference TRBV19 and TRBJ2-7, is DGGITQSPKYLFRKEGQNVTLSCEQNLNHDAMYWYRQDPGQGLRLIYYSQIVNDFQKGDIAEGYSVSREKKESFPLTVTSAQKNPTAFYLCASSITGGINEQYFGPGTRLTVT.

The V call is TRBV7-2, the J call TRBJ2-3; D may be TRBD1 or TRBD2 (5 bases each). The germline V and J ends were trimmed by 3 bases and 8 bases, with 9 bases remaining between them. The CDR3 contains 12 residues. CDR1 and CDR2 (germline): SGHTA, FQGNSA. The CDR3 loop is CASSFPGPTQYF. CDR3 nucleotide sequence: TGTGCCAGCAGCTTCCCGGGGCCTACGCAGTATTTT.

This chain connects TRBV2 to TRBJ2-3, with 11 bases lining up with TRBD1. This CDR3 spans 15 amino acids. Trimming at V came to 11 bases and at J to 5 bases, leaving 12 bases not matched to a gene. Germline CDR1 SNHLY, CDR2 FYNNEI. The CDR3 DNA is TGTGCCCGCCCCCACGGACAGGGGGCTGGAGATACGCAGTATTTT. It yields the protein CARPHGQGAGDTQYF.

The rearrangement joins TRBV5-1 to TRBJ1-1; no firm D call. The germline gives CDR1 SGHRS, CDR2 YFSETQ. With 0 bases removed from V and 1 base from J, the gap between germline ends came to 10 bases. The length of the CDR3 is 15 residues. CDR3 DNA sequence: TGCGCCAGCAGCTTGGATCTCTTACCGAACACTGAAGCTTTCTTT. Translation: CASSLDLLPNTEAFF.

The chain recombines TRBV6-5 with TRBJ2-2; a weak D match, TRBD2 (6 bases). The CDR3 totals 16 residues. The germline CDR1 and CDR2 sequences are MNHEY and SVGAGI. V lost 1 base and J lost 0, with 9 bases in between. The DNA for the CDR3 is TGTGCCAGCAGTTACTGGGGCGGGACGAACACCGGGGAGCTGTTTTTT. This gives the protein CASSYWGGTNTGELFF.

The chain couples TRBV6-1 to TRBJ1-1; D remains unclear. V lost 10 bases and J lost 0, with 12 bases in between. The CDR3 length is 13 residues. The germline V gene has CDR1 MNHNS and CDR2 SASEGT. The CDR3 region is CATEMYMNTEAFF. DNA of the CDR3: TGTGCCACCGAAATGTACATGAACACTGAAGCTTTCTTT.

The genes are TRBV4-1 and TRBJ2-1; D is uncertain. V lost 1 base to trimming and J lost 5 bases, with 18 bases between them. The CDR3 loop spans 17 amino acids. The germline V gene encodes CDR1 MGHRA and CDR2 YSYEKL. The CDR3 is CASSQGNAVLSHNEQFF. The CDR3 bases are TGCGCCAGCAGCCAAGGAAACGCCGTCCTCAGTCACAATGAGCAGTTCTTC.

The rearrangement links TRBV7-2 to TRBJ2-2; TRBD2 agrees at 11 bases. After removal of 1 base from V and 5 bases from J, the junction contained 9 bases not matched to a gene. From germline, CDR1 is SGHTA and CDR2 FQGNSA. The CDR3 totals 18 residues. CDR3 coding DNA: TGTGCCAGCAGCTTAGGAGTGGTTAGCGGGAGGGTGACCGGGGAGCTGTTTTTT. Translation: CASSLGVVSGRVTGELFF.

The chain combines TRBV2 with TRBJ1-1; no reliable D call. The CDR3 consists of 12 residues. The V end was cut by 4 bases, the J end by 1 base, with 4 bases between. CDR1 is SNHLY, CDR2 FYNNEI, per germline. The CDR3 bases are TGTGCCAGCAGTGGTCGGAACACTGAAGCTTTCTTT. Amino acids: CASSGRNTEAFF.

For the CDR3, the DNA is TGTGCCAGCAGAGGGGCGAACGCAAGCCCCTACGAGCAGTACTTC. Translating it yields CASRGANASPYEQYF. V is TRBV6-1 and J is TRBJ2-7; D perhaps matches TRBD1 (5 bases). V dropped 6 bases and J dropped 2 bases, with 17 bases sitting between them. Looked up from germline, CDR1 is MNHNS and CDR2 is SASEGT. The CDR3 has 15 amino acids.

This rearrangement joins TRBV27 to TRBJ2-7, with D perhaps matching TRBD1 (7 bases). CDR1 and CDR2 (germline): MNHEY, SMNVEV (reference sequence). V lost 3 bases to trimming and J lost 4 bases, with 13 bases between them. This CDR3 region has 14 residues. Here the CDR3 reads CASSFSRGRYEQYF. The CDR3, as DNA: TGTGCCAGCAGTTTTTCCAGGGGGAGGTACGAGCAGTACTTC.